This TCR beta chain is from a study of PD-1 blockade in classical Hodgkin lymphoma. Across the whole study: A 3 mg/kg intravenous dose of nivolumab was received by patients every 2 weeks.

Described time point: cycle 4 day 1 (C4D1), after 6 weeks of nivolumab. Brentuximab vedotin exposure varied among the patients, all of whom had relapsed after autologous stem cell transplantation. General observations from the study: Excluded were patients who started nivolumab under 1 year after ASCT, a group that had lower diversity. A reduction in baseline TCR diversity was reportedly seen in newly diagnosed patients relative to healthy donors.

Germline V gives CDR1 SGDLS, CDR2 YYNGEE. The CDR3 is made up of 19 amino acids. J was trimmed by 1 base and V by 3 bases; bases with no gene match: 18. Regarding this clone: The antigen remains unidentified.

The method was immunoSEQ multiplex PCR; TCRdb's version includes in-frame clones alone and lacks a portion of them. The sample consists of about 30,000 clones, approximately 80% of them appearing once. The chain couples TRBV9 to TRBJ2-5; 7 bases are shared with TRBD2. This material consisted of peripheral blood mononuclear cells (PBMCs), taken before the fourth cycle of nivolumab. The clonotype was recovered from a human donor with classical Hodgkin lymphoma. CDR3 DNA: TGTGCCAGCAGCGGACTCGAGAAATGGGGCCTAGCGGTCCAAGAGACCCAGTACTTC. Translation gives CASSGLEKWGLAVQETQYF.